Here is one TCR beta chain with its context. The data were taken from a study of T cell changes during pregnancy in multiple sclerosis. CDR1 is MNHEY and CDR2 is SMNVEV in the germline V gene (reference sequence). Losses at the gene ends were 6 bases for V and 1 base for J; bases not matched to a gene: 8. This CDR3 spans 15 amino acids. The table came from immunoSEQ multiplex PCR; TCRdb's copy has only in-frame clones and leaves some out. The sample records 60,000 to 75,000 clones, roughly nine tenths being singletons. The chain couples TRBV27 to TRBJ1-1, with 7 bases identical to TRBD1. The sample consisted of peripheral blood, taken after pregnancy. The sequence came from a female donor with multiple sclerosis, enrolled in a pregnancy study. CDR3 in DNA: TGTGCCAGCAGCTCGGCACAGGGGAAGAACACTGAAGCTTTCTTT. It translates to CASSSAQGKNTEAFF.